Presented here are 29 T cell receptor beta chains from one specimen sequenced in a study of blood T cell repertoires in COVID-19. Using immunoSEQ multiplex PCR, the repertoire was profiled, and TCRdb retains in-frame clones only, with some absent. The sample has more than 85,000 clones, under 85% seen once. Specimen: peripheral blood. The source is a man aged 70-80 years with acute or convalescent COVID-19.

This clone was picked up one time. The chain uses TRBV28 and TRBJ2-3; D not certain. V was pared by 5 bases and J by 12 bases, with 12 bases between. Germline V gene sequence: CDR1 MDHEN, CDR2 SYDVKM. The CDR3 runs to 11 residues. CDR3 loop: CASSETTLQYF. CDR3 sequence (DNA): TGTGCCAGCAGTGAGACGACACTCCAGTATTTT.

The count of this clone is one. The DNA of the CDR3 is TGTGCCAGCAGTCGGAGGTTATGGGCTGAAGCTTTCTTT. It translates to CASSRRLWAEAFF. The chain is built from TRBV28 and TRBJ1-1; D remains ambiguous. Germline V lookup: CDR1 MDHEN, CDR2 SYDVKM. Trimming shortened V by 5 bases and J by 6 bases, and 13 bases separated the two germline ends. There are 13 residues in the CDR3.

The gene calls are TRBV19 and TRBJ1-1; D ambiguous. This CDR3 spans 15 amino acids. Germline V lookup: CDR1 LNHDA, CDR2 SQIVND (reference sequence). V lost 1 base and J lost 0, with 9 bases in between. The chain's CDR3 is CASSIGPELNTEAFF. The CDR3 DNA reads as TGTGCCAGTAGTATAGGCCCCGAGCTGAACACTGAAGCTTTCTTT. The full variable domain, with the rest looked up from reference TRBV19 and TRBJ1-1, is DGGITQSPKYLFRKEGQNVTLSCEQNLNHDAMYWYRQDPGQGLRLIYYSQIVNDFQKGDIAEGYSVSREKKESFPLTVTSAQKNPTAFYLCASSIGPELNTEAFFGQGTRLTVV.

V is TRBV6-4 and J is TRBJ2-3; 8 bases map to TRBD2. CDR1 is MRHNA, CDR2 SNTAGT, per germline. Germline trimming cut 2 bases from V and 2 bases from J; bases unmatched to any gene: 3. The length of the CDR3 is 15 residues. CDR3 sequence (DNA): TGTGCCAGCAGTGACGCTAGCGGGTACACAGATACGCAGTATTTT. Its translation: CASSDASGYTDTQYF.

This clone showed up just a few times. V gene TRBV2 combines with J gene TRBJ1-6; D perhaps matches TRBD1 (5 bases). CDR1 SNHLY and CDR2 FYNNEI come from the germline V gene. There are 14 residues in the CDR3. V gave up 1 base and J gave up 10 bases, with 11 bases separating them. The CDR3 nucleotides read TGTGCCAGCAGTGAAGTCCAGGGATGGTCACCCCTCCACTTT. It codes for CASSEVQGWSPLHF. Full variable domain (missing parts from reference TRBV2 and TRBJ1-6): EPEVTQTPSHQVTQMGQEVILRCVPISNHLYFYWYRQILGQKVEFLVSFYNNEISEKSEIFDDQFSVERPDGSNFTLKIRSTKLEDSAMYFCASSEVQGWSPLHFGNGTRLTVT.

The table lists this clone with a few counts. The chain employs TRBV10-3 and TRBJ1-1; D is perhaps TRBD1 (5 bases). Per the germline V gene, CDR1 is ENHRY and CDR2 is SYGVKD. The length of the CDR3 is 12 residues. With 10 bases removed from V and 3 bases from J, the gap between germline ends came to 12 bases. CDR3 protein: CATSDTYTEAFF. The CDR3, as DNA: TGTGCCACCTCGGACACTTACACTGAAGCTTTCTTT.

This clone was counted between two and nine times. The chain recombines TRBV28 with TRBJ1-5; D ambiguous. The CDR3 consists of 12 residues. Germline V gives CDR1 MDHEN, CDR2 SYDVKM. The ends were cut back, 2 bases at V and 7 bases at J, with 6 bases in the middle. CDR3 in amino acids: CASSLTRQPQHF. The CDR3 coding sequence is TGTGCCAGCAGTTTAACCAGACAGCCCCAGCATTTT.

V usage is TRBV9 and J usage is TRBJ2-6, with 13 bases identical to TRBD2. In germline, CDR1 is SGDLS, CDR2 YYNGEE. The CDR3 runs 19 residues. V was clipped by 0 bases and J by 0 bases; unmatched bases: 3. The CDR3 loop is CASSVVGTSGISGANVLTF. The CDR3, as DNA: TGTGCCAGCAGCGTAGTTGGGACTAGCGGGATCTCTGGGGCCAACGTCCTGACTTTC.

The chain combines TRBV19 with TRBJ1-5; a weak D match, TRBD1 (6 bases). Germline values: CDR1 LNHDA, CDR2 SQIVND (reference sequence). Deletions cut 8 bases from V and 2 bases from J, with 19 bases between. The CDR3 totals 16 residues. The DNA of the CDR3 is TGTGCCAGTTCCCACTTACAGGGTTTCGGCAATCAGCCCCAGCATTTT. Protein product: CASSHLQGFGNQPQHF.

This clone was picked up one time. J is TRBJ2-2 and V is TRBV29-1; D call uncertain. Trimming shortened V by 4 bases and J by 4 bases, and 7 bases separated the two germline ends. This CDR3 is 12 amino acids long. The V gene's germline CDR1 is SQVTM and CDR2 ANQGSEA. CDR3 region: CSVVWATGELFF. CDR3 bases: TGCAGCGTTGTCTGGGCCACCGGGGAGCTGTTTTTT.

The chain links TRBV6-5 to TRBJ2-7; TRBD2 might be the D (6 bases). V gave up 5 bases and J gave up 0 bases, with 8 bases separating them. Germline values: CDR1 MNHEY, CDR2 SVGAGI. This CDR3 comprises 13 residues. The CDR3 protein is CASSPGSSYEQYF. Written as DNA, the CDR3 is TGTGCCAGCAGTCCCGGGAGCTCCTACGAGCAGTACTTC.

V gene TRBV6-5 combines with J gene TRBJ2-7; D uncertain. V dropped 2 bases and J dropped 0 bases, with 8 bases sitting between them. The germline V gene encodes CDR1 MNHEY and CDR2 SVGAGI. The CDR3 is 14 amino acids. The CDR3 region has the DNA TGTGCCAGCAGTTACGTACAGTACTCCTACGAGCAGTACTTC. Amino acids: CASSYVQYSYEQYF.

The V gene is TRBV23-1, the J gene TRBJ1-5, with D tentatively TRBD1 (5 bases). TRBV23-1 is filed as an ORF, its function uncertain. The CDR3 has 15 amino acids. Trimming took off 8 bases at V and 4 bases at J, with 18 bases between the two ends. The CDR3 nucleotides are TGCGCCAGCGCTACGGGAGGGGCGTTGAATCAGCCCCAGCATTTT. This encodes CASATGGALNQPQHF.

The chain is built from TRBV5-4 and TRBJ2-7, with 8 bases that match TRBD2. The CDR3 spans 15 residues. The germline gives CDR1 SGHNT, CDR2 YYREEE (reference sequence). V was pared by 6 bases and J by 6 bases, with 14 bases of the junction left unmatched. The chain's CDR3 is CASTLIAGPGVEQYF. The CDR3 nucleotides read TGTGCCAGCACACTTATAGCGGGACCGGGTGTCGAGCAGTACTTC.

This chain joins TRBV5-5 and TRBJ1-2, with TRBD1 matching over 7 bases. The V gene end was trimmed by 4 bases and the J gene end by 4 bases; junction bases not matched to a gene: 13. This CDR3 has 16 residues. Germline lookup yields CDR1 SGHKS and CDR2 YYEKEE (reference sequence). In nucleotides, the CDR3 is TGTGCCAGCAGCCGGTCGGGGGACAGAGGCGCCTATGGCTACACCTTC. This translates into CASSRSGDRGAYGYTF.

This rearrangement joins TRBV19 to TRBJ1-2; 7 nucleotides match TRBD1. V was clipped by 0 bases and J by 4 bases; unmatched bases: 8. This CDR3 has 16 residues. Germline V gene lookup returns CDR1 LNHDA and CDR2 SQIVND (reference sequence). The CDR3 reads CASSIDTGTDTYGYTF. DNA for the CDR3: TGTGCCAGTAGTATAGATACCGGGACAGACACCTATGGCTACACCTTC.

The CDR3: CASSATGTSGIYTRNEQFF. The CDR3 region has the DNA TGTGCCAGCAGCGCCACCGGGACTAGCGGAATTTATACCAGGAATGAGCAGTTCTTC. The chain couples TRBV3-1 (or the pseudogene TRBV3-2) to TRBJ2-1; 11 bases are shared with TRBD2. V was clipped by 5 bases and J by 7 bases; unmatched bases: 19. The CDR3 covers 19 residues. Germline CDR1 is LGHDT and CDR2 is YNNKEL (reference sequence).

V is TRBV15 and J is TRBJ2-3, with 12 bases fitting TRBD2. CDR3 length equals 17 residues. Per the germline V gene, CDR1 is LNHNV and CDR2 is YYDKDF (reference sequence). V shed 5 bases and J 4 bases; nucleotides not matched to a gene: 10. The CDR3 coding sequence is TGTGCCACCAGCGCGTCTAGCGGGAGGGCAAAGTCAGATACGCAGTATTTT. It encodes CATSASSGRAKSDTQYF. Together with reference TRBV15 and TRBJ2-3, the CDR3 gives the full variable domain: DAMVIQNPRYQVTQFGKPVTLSCSQTLNHNVMYWYQQKSSQAPKLLFHYYDKDFNNEADTPDNFQSRRPNTSFCFLDIRSPGLGDTAMYLCATSASSGRAKSDTQYFGPGTRLTVL.

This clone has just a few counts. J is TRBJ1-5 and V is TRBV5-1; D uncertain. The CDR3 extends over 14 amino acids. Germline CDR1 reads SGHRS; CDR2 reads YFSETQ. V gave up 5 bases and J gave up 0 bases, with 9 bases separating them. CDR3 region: CASSLEPSNQPQHF. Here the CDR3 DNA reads TGCGCCAGCAGTCTTGAGCCTAGCAATCAGCCCCAGCATTTT.

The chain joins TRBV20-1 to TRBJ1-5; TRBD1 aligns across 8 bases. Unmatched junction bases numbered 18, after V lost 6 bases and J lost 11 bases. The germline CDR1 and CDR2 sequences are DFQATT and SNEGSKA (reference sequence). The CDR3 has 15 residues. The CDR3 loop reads CSASPYDRGYGTQHF. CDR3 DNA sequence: TGCAGTGCGAGTCCCTACGACAGGGGATATGGGACCCAGCATTTT.

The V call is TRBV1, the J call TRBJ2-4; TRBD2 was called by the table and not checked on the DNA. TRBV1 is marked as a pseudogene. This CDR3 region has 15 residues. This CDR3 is CTSKKRRGADYIQYF. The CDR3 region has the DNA TGCACCAGCAAAAAAAGGAGGGGAGCTGACTACATTCAGTACTTC.

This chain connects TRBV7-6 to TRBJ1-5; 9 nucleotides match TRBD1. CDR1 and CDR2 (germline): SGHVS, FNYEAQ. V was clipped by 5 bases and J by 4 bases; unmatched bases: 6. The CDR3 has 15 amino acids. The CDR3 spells CASSLGTGPNQPQHF. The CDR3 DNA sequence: TGTGCCAGCAGCCTAGGGACAGGGCCTAATCAGCCCCAGCATTTT.

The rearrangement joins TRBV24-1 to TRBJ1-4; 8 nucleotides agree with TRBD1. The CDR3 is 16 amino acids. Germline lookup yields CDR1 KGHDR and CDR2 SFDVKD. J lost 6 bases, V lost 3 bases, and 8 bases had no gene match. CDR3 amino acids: CATSDPRQGPDEKLFF. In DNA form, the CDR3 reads TGTGCCACCAGTGATCCGAGACAGGGGCCGGATGAAAAACTGTTTTTT.

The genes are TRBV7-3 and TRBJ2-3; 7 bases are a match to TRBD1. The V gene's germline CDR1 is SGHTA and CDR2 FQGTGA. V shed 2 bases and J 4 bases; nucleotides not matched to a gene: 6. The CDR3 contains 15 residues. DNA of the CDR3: TGTGCCAGCAGCTTAGGGCGACAGGGCGCAGATACGCAGTATTTT. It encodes CASSLGRQGADTQYF.

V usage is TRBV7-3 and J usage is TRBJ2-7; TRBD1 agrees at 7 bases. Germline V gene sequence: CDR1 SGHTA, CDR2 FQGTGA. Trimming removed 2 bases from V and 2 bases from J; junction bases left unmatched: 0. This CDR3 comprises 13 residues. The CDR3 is CASSLGTAYEQYF. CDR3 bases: TGTGCCAGCAGCTTAGGGACAGCCTACGAGCAGTACTTC.

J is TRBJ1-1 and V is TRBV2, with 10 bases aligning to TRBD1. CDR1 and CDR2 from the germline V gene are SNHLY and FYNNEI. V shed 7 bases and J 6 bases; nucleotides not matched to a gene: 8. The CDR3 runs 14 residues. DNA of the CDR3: TGTGCCAGCAATCGGGACAGGGGTTCTCCTGAAGCTTTCTTT. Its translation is CASNRDRGSPEAFF. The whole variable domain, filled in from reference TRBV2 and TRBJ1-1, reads EPEVTQTPSHQVTQMGQEVILRCVPISNHLYFYWYRQILGQKVEFLVSFYNNEISEKSEIFDDQFSVERPDGSNFTLKIRSTKLEDSAMYFCASNRDRGSPEAFFGQGTRLTVV.

CDR3 nucleotide sequence: TGTGCCAGCTCCACCGAGGGAGGTACCTACGAGCAGTACTTC. Its protein product is CASSTEGGTYEQYF. V and J are TRBV6-5 and TRBJ2-7; maybe TRBD2 (6 bases). The CDR3 spans 14 residues. Trimming cost V 8 bases and J 2 bases, with 16 bases left between them. Germline CDR1 reads MNHEY; CDR2 reads SVGAGI.

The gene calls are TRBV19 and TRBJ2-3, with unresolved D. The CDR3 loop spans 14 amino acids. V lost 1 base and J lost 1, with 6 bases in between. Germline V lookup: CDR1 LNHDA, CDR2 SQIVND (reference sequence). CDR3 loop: CASSIVSGTDTQYF. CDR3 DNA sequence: TGTGCCAGTAGTATAGTCAGTGGCACAGATACGCAGTATTTT.

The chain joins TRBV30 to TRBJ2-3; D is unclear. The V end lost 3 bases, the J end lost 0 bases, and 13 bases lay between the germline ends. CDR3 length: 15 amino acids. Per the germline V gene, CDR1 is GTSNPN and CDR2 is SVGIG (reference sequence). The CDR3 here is CAWRRAGGSTDTQYF. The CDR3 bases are TGTGCCTGGAGGAGAGCAGGTGGGAGCACAGATACGCAGTATTTT.